This is a list of T cell receptor beta chains from one sample in a study of long-term antiretroviral therapy in people with HIV. Sequencing was performed with immunoSEQ multiplex PCR; in TCRdb, only in-frame clones are kept and a portion is missing. This sample has some 48,000 clones, with approximately 79% found just once. The sequencing here drew on unsorted PBMCs, taken 0.8 years after starting antiretroviral therapy. The origin of the receptors is a young woman with HIV. Each CDR3 is given with its conserved first and last residue. The D gene is left open where the match is weak. A clone size is listed for some rows: how often the clone was seen (once, few, many), or a class if it is expanded.

13	TRBV28	.	.	TRBJ1-2	TGTGCCAGCCAACCCTGGGCTAACTATGGCTACACCTTC	CASQPWANYGYTF
16	TRBV19	few	TRBD1	TRBJ1-2	TGTGCCAGTAGCCCATCACCCCCCGACAGGGGGGGTGGCTACACCTTC	CASSPSPPDRGGGYTF
14	TRBV6-5	few	TRBD1	TRBJ1-2	TGTGCCAGCAGAAGAGGGGGGGACAGGGGCGACTACACCTTC	CASRRGGDRGDYTF
16	TRBV28	.	TRBD1	TRBJ1-2	TGTGCCAGCAGCCTGACAGGGACGGAGAAGATCTATGGCTACACCTTC	CASSLTGTEKIYGYTF
12	TRBV9	.	TRBD2	TRBJ2-7	TGTGCCAGCAGCGATGGACTAGCCGAGCAGTACTTC	CASSDGLAEQYF
19	TRBV7-2	.	.	TRBJ1-2	TGTGCCAGCAGCTTATTTTTTTTTGTCCCCATACAGGGACGGGATGGCTACACCTTC	CASSLFFFVPIQGRDGYTF
15	TRBV11-3	.	TRBD2	TRBJ2-7	TGTGCCAGCAGCCCGGGGACTAGCGGGAGCCACGAGCAGTACTTC	CASSPGTSGSHEQYF
13	TRBV6-5	.	TRBD1	TRBJ1-1	TGTGCCAGCAGATCCACAGGGGGGCCTGAAGCTTTCTTT	CASRSTGGPEAFF
15	TRBV15	.	.	TRBJ1-5	TGTGCCACCAGCAGAGATTACGGGGGGAATCAGCCCCAGCATTTT	CATSRDYGGNQPQHF
15	TRBV7-9	.	.	TRBJ1-4	TGTGCCAGCAGCTTAATCGGGGAGGGAAATGAAAAACTGTTTTTT	CASSLIGEGNEKLFF
13	TRBV5-6	.	.	TRBJ2-7	TGTGCCAGCAGCTTTTGGGGAGGCTACGAGCAGTACTTC	CASSFWGGYEQYF
15	TRBV7-9	.	.	TRBJ2-5	TGTGCCAGCAGCTCCGGGTCAGGAGTGGCGGAGACCCAGTACTTC	CASSSGSGVAETQYF
18	TRBV4-3	.	.	TRBJ2-6	TGCGCCAGCAGCCGTGAACCGGGACCTTCCTCTGGGGCCAACGTCCTGACTTTC	CASSREPGPSSGANVLTF
17	TRBV9	.	TRBD2	TRBJ2-7	TGTGCCAGCAGCGTAGCGGGGACTAGCGGGGGGTTGCAGGAGCAGTACTTC	CASSVAGTSGGLQEQYF
15	TRBV7-8	.	.	TRBJ1-2	TGTGCCAGCAGCCTCACCACGGAGGGGGGTAGTGGCTACACCTTC	CASSLTTEGGSGYTF
16	TRBV27	.	.	TRBJ2-3	TGTGCCAGCAGTTTGTTGCGGCCGCGGTCTACAGATACGCAGTATTTT	CASSLLRPRSTDTQYF
15	TRBV7-2	.	.	TRBJ2-7	TGTGCCAGCAGCTTAGCAATCGGGACTCCCTACGAGCAGTACTTC	CASSLAIGTPYEQYF
17	TRBV6-7	.	TRBD2	TRBJ2-7	TGTGCCAGCAGTTACACAGACTCGCGGGAGGCCTCCTACGAGCAGTACTTC	CASSYTDSREASYEQYF
15	TRBV11-2	few	.	TRBJ2-7	TGTGCCAGCAGCCTCTCCGGGACACGCTCCTACGAGCAGTACTTC	CASSLSGTRSYEQYF
13	TRBV11-3	.	.	TRBJ1-1	TGTGCCAGCAGCTTCTCGACTAACACTGAAGCTTTCTTT	CASSFSTNTEAFF
13	TRBV6-1	.	.	TRBJ2-6	TGTGCCAGCTCCGTCTCTGGGGCCAACGTCCTGACTTTC	CASSVSGANVLTF
16	TRBV5-8	.	.	TRBJ2-7	TGTGCCAGCAGCCTAAACGCCGGGACCCTCTCCTACGAGCAGTACTTC	CASSLNAGTLSYEQYF